A selection of T cell receptor beta chains follows, all from one sample in a study of Ad26.COV2.S vaccination and SARS-CoV-2 variants. Here immunoSEQ multiplex PCR was the method, and the copy in TCRdb shows in-frame clones only, minus some. This table has 400,000 to 500,000 clones, roughly 90% appearing once. The specimen comprised peripheral blood, sampled in a trial of Ad26.COV2.S vaccine versus placebo. Source of these receptors: a person aged 18-65 years who received the Ad26.COV2.S COVID-19 vaccine or a placebo. CDR3s include the opening cysteine and the closing phenylalanine or tryptophan. A D gene is named only where the DNA matches it firmly. Size tells how often a clone was seen (once, few, many) or the class of an expanded clone, and some rows leave it out.

TRBJ2-7	NA	TRBV3-1/TRBV3-2	NA	CASSQESAWRAYEQYF	TGTGCCAGCAGCCAAGAATCGGCTTGGCGAGCCTACGAGCAGTACTTC
TRBJ1-3	NA	TRBV4-3	NA	CASSQIRVGGNTIYF	TGCGCCAGCAGCCAGATCAGGGTCGGCGGAAACACCATATATTTT
TRBJ1-2	NA	TRBV11-2	NA	CASRSGVTNYGYTF	TGTGCCAGCAGATCGGGAGTGACTAACTATGGCTACACCTTC
TRBJ2-1	NA	TRBV27	NA	CASSLWGQLNEQFF	TGTGCCAGCAGTTTATGGGGGCAGCTCAATGAGCAGTTCTTC
TRBJ2-2	NA	TRBV7-3	NA	CASSSSRAGELFF	TGTGCCAGCAGCAGCTCCCGGGCCGGGGAGCTGTTTTTT
TRBJ2-7	NA	TRBV4-1	TRBD2	CASSPRGDGGGYEQYF	TGCGCCAGCAGCCCGAGAGGTGACGGGGGAGGGTACGAGCAGTACTTC
TRBJ1-2	NA	TRBV9	NA	CASSVGQGYGYTF	TGTGCCAGCAGCGTAGGGCAGGGCTATGGCTACACCTTC
TRBJ2-7	NA	TRBV3-1/TRBV3-2	TRBD2	CASSFRTSGGSYEQYF	TGTGCCAGCAGCTTTCGGACTAGCGGGGGCTCCTACGAGCAGTACTTC
TRBJ1-6	NA	TRBV6-5	TRBD1	CASRARDRLNSPLHF	TGTGCCAGCAGAGCACGGGACAGGCTAAATTCACCCCTCCACTTT
TRBJ2-1	once	TRBV4-1	NA	CASSHPRGHSYNEQFF	TGCGCCAGCAGCCACCCGCGGGGGCACTCCTACAATGAGCAGTTCTTC
TRBJ1-1	NA	TRBV6-1	NA	CASSDPDRITEAFF	TGTGCCAGCAGTGACCCTGACAGGATCACTGAAGCTTTCTTT
TRBJ2-1	NA	TRBV11-2	TRBD1	CASSTNRGQTSEQFF	TGTGCCAGCAGCACGAACAGGGGGCAAACCTCTGAGCAGTTCTTC
TRBJ2-3	NA	TRBV11-3	TRBD2	CASSLGLAGSTDTQYF	TGTGCCAGCAGCTTAGGGCTAGCGGGGTCCACAGATACGCAGTATTTT
TRBJ2-5	NA	TRBV9	TRBD2	CASSVESGGLFSQETQYF	TGTGCCAGCAGCGTAGAGAGCGGGGGGCTTTTCTCGCAAGAGACCCAGTACTTC
TRBJ2-2	NA	TRBV7-9	NA	CASSLEPANTGELFF	TGTGCCAGCAGCTTAGAGCCCGCGAACACCGGGGAGCTGTTTTTT
TRBJ2-1	NA	TRBV7-3	TRBD2	CASSIGRARGINEQFF	TGTGCCAGCAGCATAGGGAGGGCTCGAGGGATCAATGAGCAGTTCTTC
TRBJ2-3	NA	TRBV29-1	TRBD2	CSAPGTSGTTDTQYF	TGCAGCGCACCCGGGACTAGCGGGACCACAGATACGCAGTATTTT
TRBJ2-1	NA	TRBV27	TRBD2	CASTFSGGSSYNEQFF	TGTGCCAGCACCTTTAGCGGGGGGAGCTCCTACAATGAGCAGTTCTTC
TRBJ2-2	NA	TRBV7-2	TRBD1	CASSWETGHTGELFF	TGTGCCAGCAGTTGGGAGACAGGGCACACCGGGGAGCTGTTTTTT
TRBJ2-2	NA	TRBV27	NA	CASKTRRTNTGELFF	TGTGCCAGCAAAACGAGGCGGACGAACACCGGGGAGCTGTTTTTT
TRBJ2-3	once	TRBV12-3/TRBV12-4	NA	CASSFGSADTQYF	TGTGCCAGCAGTTTTGGAAGTGCCGATACGCAGTATTTT
TRBJ1-2	NA	TRBV5-1	TRBD1	CASSLETLGQGSGGYTF	TGCGCCAGCAGCCTCGAGACCCTCGGACAGGGCAGTGGTGGCTACACCTTC
TRBJ1-2	NA	TRBV6-6	NA	CASSYNKDSYGYTF	TGTGCCAGCAGTTACAACAAGGATTCGTATGGCTACACCTTC
TRBJ2-7	NA	TRBV7-2	NA	CASSPRPGTFLGNYEQYF	TGTGCCAGCAGCCCGCGTCCCGGGACATTTTTGGGTAACTACGAGCAGTACTTC
TRBJ2-1	NA	TRBV7-2	TRBD2	CASSPERGGFDEQFF	TGTGCCAGCAGCCCGGAGCGGGGGGGCTTTGATGAGCAGTTCTTC
TRBJ2-3	NA	TRBV30	NA	CAWSRSAAGTDTQYF	TGTGCCTGGAGCCGGTCTGCGGCGGGCACAGATACGCAGTATTTT